Presented here are 24 T cell receptor beta chains from one specimen sequenced in a study of blood T cell repertoires in COVID-19. The method was immunoSEQ multiplex PCR; TCRdb's version includes in-frame clones alone and lacks a portion of them. The table lists around 180,000 clones, approximately 73% of them singletons. Source material: PBMCs or T cells enriched from blood (not recorded which). These receptors all come from a woman between 45 and 60 years old with acute COVID-19.

The V and J genes are TRBV19 and TRBJ2-5; 9 bases are shared with TRBD2. Germline CDR1 reads LNHDA; CDR2 reads SQIVND (reference sequence). Losses at the gene ends were 1 base for V and 2 bases for J; bases not matched to a gene: 8. This CDR3 has 17 amino acids. CDR3 region: CASSIGGRGGLQETQYF. CDR3 nucleotides: TGTGCCAGTAGTATAGGCGGGAGGGGGGGATTACAAGAGACCCAGTACTTC.

The chain joins TRBV5-1 to TRBJ2-1, with D perhaps TRBD2 (6 bases). V lost 6 bases to trimming and J lost 6 bases, with 13 bases between them. The CDR3 contains 13 residues. CDR1 and CDR2 from the germline V gene are SGHRS and YFSETQ. The CDR3 DNA reads TGCGCCAGCACCCTGGGCGGGATCAATGAGCAGTTCTTC. Its protein is CASTLGGINEQFF.

The rearrangement joins TRBV5-5 to TRBJ1-3, with 8 bases aligning to TRBD1. Germline values: CDR1 SGHKS, CDR2 YYEKEE (reference sequence). The length of the CDR3 is 15 residues. J gave up 2 bases and V 2 bases, and 3 bases lay outside the gene matches. Here the CDR3 DNA reads TGTGCCAGCAGCTTCCAGGGGGCTGCTGGAAACACCATATATTTT. Residues: CASSFQGAAGNTIYF.

The rearrangement uses TRBV7-6 and TRBJ1-1; the D is unclear. Germline V gene sequence: CDR1 SGHVS, CDR2 FNYEAQ. Trimming took 5 bases from V and 0 from J, leaving 13 bases between them. There are 15 residues in the CDR3. CDR3 coding DNA: TGTGCCAGCAGCGAGGGATTAGGGATGAACACTGAAGCTTTCTTT. Amino acids: CASSEGLGMNTEAFF.

The CDR3 region has the DNA TGTGCCATCAGTATCGAGCCCGGAGATGGCTACACCTTC. This codes for CAISIEPGDGYTF. The chain carries TRBV10-3 and TRBJ1-2; D gene ambiguous. Trimming shortened V by 5 bases and J by 6 bases, and 13 bases separated the two germline ends. CDR3 length equals 13 residues. CDR1 ENHRY and CDR2 SYGVKD come from the germline V gene.

The rearrangement uses TRBV28 and TRBJ2-1, with 11 nucleotides matching TRBD2. Germline trimming cut 0 bases from V and 7 bases from J; bases unmatched to any gene: 5. Germline CDR1 is MDHEN and CDR2 is SYDVKM. This CDR3 spans 16 amino acids. This chain's CDR3 is CASSLWTSGAGNEQFF. The CDR3 DNA follows: TGTGCCAGCAGTTTATGGACTAGCGGGGCGGGGAATGAGCAGTTCTTC.

V usage is TRBV2 and J usage is TRBJ1-5; 7 bases fit TRBD1. This CDR3 region has 14 residues. Per germline, CDR1 SNHLY and CDR2 FYNNEI. V was clipped by 7 bases and J by 3 bases; unmatched bases: 6. Here the CDR3 DNA reads TGTGCCAGCACGCAGACAGGGCCCAATCAGCCCCAGCATTTT. This translates into CASTQTGPNQPQHF.

This rearrangement joins TRBV5-1 to TRBJ2-5; possibly TRBD1 for D (7 bases). Looked up from germline, CDR1 is SGHRS and CDR2 is YFSETQ. V was shortened by 4 bases and J by 5 bases, with 15 bases between the two germline ends. CDR3 length equals 14 residues. As DNA, the CDR3 is TGCGCCAGCAGCGGGGGGACAGCCGGGGAGACCCAGTACTTC. It specifies CASSGGTAGETQYF.

This clone was counted a single time. The V and J genes are TRBV6-6 and TRBJ1-2; TRBD1 might be the D (6 bases). In germline, CDR1 is MNHNY, CDR2 SVGAGI (reference sequence). Between the trimmed V and J ends, which lost 7 bases and 5 bases, there was a span of 14 bases. The CDR3 has 13 amino acids. The CDR3 spells CASTLPGQYGYTF. CDR3 nucleotide sequence: TGTGCCAGCACCCTCCCCGGACAGTATGGCTACACCTTC.

The table lists this clone with a count of one. The chain employs TRBV7-9 and TRBJ1-4; a possible D gene is TRBD1 (5 bases). V was pared by 5 bases and J by 5 bases, with 15 bases between. CDR1 SEHNR and CDR2 FQNEAQ come from the germline V gene (reference sequence). The CDR3 is 15 amino acids. The CDR3 sequence: CASSVANRQNEKLFF. CDR3 nucleotides: TGTGCCAGCAGCGTGGCGAACAGGCAAAATGAAAAACTGTTTTTT. The full variable domain, with the rest looked up from reference TRBV7-9 and TRBJ1-4, is DTGVSQNPRHKITKRGQNVTFRCDPISEHNRLYWYRQTLGQGPEFLTYFQNEAQLEKSRLLSDRFSAERPKGSFSTLEIQRTEQGDSAMYLCASSVANRQNEKLFFGSGTQLSVL.

This clone is classed as medium-sized. The chain links TRBV4-2 to TRBJ1-2, with 7 bases aligning to TRBD1. From germline, CDR1 is LGHNA and CDR2 YNFKEQ. J was trimmed by 7 bases and V by 6 bases; bases with no gene match: 17. The CDR3 is made up of 16 amino acids. The CDR3 spells CASSRGGGDGYSGYTF. CDR3 in DNA: TGTGCCAGCAGTCGAGGGGGCGGGGACGGGTATAGTGGCTACACCTTC.

In this sample, this clone turned up a few times. The chain combines TRBV2 with TRBJ2-5; 8 nucleotides line up with TRBD1. Germline loops: CDR1 SNHLY, CDR2 FYNNEI. The trim removed 5 bases at V and 4 bases at J, leaving 9 bases unmatched. There are 15 residues in the CDR3. In DNA, the CDR3 is TGTGCCAGCAGTCCGCTCGGGACAGGAGGAGAGACCCAGTACTTC. Residues: CASSPLGTGGETQYF.

V is TRBV2 and J is TRBJ1-3, with D maybe TRBD1 (6 bases). The germline gives CDR1 SNHLY, CDR2 FYNNEI. The CDR3 has 15 residues. Trimming shortened V by 3 bases and J by 4 bases, and 13 bases separated the two germline ends. The CDR3: CASSDSGGAGNTIYF. CDR3 DNA: TGTGCCAGCAGTGACTCGGGGGGGGCCGGAAACACCATATATTTT. The variable domain in full, completed from reference TRBV2 and TRBJ1-3, reads EPEVTQTPSHQVTQMGQEVILRCVPISNHLYFYWYRQILGQKVEFLVSFYNNEISEKSEIFDDQFSVERPDGSNFTLKIRSTKLEDSAMYFCASSDSGGAGNTIYFGEGSWLTVV.

The chain carries TRBV12-3 or TRBV12-4 and TRBJ1-3; no firm D call. V was pared by 5 bases and J by 4 bases, with 3 bases between. The CDR3 is made up of 11 amino acids. The DNA of the CDR3 is TGTGCCAGCAGTCTGGGAAACACCATATATTTT. Amino acids: CASSLGNTIYF.

This sequence joins TRBV6-6 and TRBJ2-1, with a tentative D call TRBD2 (6 bases). The germline CDR1 and CDR2 sequences are MNHNY and SVGAGI (reference sequence). The CDR3 consists of 13 residues. The ends were cut back, 4 bases at V and 9 bases at J, with 13 bases in the middle. The chain's CDR3 is CASSFGAGGEQFF. The CDR3 DNA is TGTGCCAGCAGTTTTGGCGCCGGGGGTGAGCAGTTCTTC.

This chain uses TRBV6-5 with TRBJ1-2; D gene uncertain. This CDR3 is 13 amino acids long. With 8 bases removed from V and 6 bases from J, the gap between germline ends came to 16 bases. Germline CDR1 reads MNHEY; CDR2 reads SVGAGI. The CDR3 nucleotides are TGTGCCAGCCGTTCTGGGCCCCAGGATGGCTACACCTTC. Protein product: CASRSGPQDGYTF.

V is TRBV24-1 and J is TRBJ1-4, with TRBD1 identical over 12 bases. This CDR3 comprises 18 residues. The germline CDR1 and CDR2 sequences are KGHDR and SFDVKD. J lost 7 bases, V lost 3 bases, and 11 bases had no gene match. Here the CDR3 reads CATSDPRDRGRRGEKLFF. The DNA of the CDR3 is TGTGCCACCAGTGATCCCAGGGACAGGGGGCGGCGAGGTGAAAAACTGTTTTTT.

This clone was recorded a few times. The chain employs TRBV7-9 and TRBJ1-4; D possibly corresponds to TRBD1 (6 bases). Trimming shortened V by 1 base and J by 3 bases, and 9 bases separated the two germline ends. The CDR3 extends over 15 amino acids. The V gene's germline CDR1 is SEHNR and CDR2 FQNEAQ (reference sequence). CDR3 in DNA: TGTGCCAGCAGCTTAGTAGGGGGATCTAATGAAAAACTGTTTTTT. This sequence encodes CASSLVGGSNEKLFF. Variable domain in full (rest from reference TRBV7-9 and TRBJ1-4): DTGVSQNPRHKITKRGQNVTFRCDPISEHNRLYWYRQTLGQGPEFLTYFQNEAQLEKSRLLSDRFSAERPKGSFSTLEIQRTEQGDSAMYLCASSLVGGSNEKLFFGSGTQLSVL.

V usage is TRBV6-5 and J usage is TRBJ2-3, with 10 bases fitting TRBD2. There are 14 residues in the CDR3. V lost 4 bases to trimming and J lost 9 bases; unmatched junction nucleotides: 7. Per germline, CDR1 MNHEY and CDR2 SVGAGI. CDR3 loop: CASSSTISGGTQYF. CDR3 DNA: TGTGCCAGCAGTTCGACGATTAGCGGGGGGACGCAGTATTTT.

This rearrangement joins TRBV5-8 to TRBJ2-3; 7 nucleotides agree with TRBD2. In germline, CDR1 is SGHTS, CDR2 YDEGEE. Trimming removed 4 bases from V and 7 bases from J; junction bases left unmatched: 9. The CDR3 is 14 amino acids. The DNA of the CDR3 is TGTGCCAGCAGCCCTCGCGGGGGAGCAAATACGCAGTATTTT. This sequence encodes CASSPRGGANTQYF.

J is TRBJ1-5 and V is TRBV2; 7 bases align to TRBD1. The ends lost 7 bases at V and 0 bases at J; junction bases unmatched: 9. This CDR3 region has 16 residues. CDR1 SNHLY and CDR2 FYNNEI come from the germline V gene. The CDR3 bases are TGTGCCAGCAAGGGGGCAGGGTTTTATAGCAATCAGCCCCAGCATTTT. Protein product: CASKGAGFYSNQPQHF.

The V call is TRBV10-2, the J call TRBJ2-1, with D maybe TRBD1 (7 bases). V was pared by 2 bases and J by 9 bases, with 11 bases between. The CDR3 contains 13 residues. Germline assignment: CDR1 WSHSY and CDR2 SAAADI. This CDR3 reads CASSEQGGPEQFF. In DNA, the CDR3 is TGCGCCAGCAGTGAGCAGGGGGGCCCTGAGCAGTTCTTC.

This chain links TRBV21-1 with TRBJ1-2; TRBD1 is the table's D call, not checked against the DNA. TRBV21-1 is recorded as a pseudogene. This CDR3 spans 17 amino acids. The CDR3 spells CASSKPPPIQGNYGYTF. The CDR3 nucleotides read TGTGCCAGCAGCAAGCCCCCCCCGATACAGGGTAACTATGGCTACACCTTC.

The CDR3 DNA reads as TGTGCCAGCAGCTTAGGAGGGGGACAGGGGGCAACTAATGAAAAACTGTTTTTT. Amino acids: CASSLGGGQGATNEKLFF. V usage is TRBV7-9 and J usage is TRBJ1-4; 11 bases match TRBD1. The trim removed 1 base at V and 0 bases at J, leaving 4 bases unmatched. Germline V gives CDR1 SEHNR, CDR2 FQNEAQ (reference sequence). The CDR3 loop spans 18 amino acids.